The source of this TCR beta chain is a study of cytomegalovirus exposure and HLA in healthy donors. Study summary: Under 85% of 398 genotyped donors fell in the Caucasian-associated ancestry cluster.

Although they were nominally healthy when sampled, donors likely had unrecorded immune exposures. J gave up 7 bases and V 3 bases, and 2 bases lay outside the gene matches. Germline CDR1 is KGHSH and CDR2 is LQKENI. This CDR3 is built from 13 residues. A multiplex PCR was run with 60 Vbeta primers and 13 Jbeta primers. Profiled with immunoSEQ multiplex PCR; TCRdb holds only in-frame clones, not every one. The sample has over 150,000 clones, over 75% seen once. The gene calls are TRBV18 and TRBJ1-1, with 10 bases that match TRBD1. This sequence originates from a boy younger than 10 in good health and CMV-seronegative. The source material was PBMCs. The CDR3 spells CASSPGQGIEAFF. CDR3 DNA sequence: TGTGCCAGCTCACCGGGACAGGGGATTGAAGCTTTCTTT.